This TCR beta chain emerged from a study of blood T cell repertoires in COVID-19. Turning to the study itself: The United States, Italy and Spain were the sources of the acute and convalescent COVID-19 samples. Sources were T cells, B-cell-depleted T cells, or PBMCs; the material itself was cDNA or gDNA.

In the source study's methods: Estimated nucleated cell counts came from reference gene primer amplification. Some clones are missing from TCRdb's copy, which holds only in-frame ones; the method was immunoSEQ multiplex PCR. The D gene and trimming were derived from the DNA, and the V and J assignments and clone size from that table. The sample includes about 140,000 clones, around 80% seen only once; the top ten take under 4.5%. Per the germline V gene, CDR1 is KGHDR and CDR2 is SFDVKD. The CDR3 contains 17 residues. The ends lost 1 base at V and 6 bases at J; junction bases unmatched: 9. This sequence originates from a man between 60 and 75 years old with acute or convalescent COVID-19. Sequences were obtained from peripheral blood. This rearrangement joins TRBV24-1 to TRBJ2-3, with TRBD2 matching over 10 bases. Here the CDR3 reads CATSDFSLAGVADTQYF. Here the CDR3 DNA reads TGTGCCACCAGTGATTTTAGTCTAGCGGGAGTTGCGGATACGCAGTATTTT.